The clone carrying this T cell receptor (beta chain) was seen a single time. What it binds is not known. CDR1 and CDR2 (germline): SGHRS, YFSETQ. V lost 4 bases and J lost 5; bases outside the gene matches: 13. This CDR3 comprises 18 residues. Indicated time point: cycle 4 day 1 (C4D1), after less than 7 weeks of nivolumab. Every one of the patients relapsed after autologous stem cell transplantation (brentuximab vedotin exposure was variable). Best overall response was complete response, partial response or progressive disease in these relapsed/refractory classical Hodgkin lymphoma patients. The data derive from a study of PD-1 blockade in classical Hodgkin lymphoma. Study-wide background: Treatment was intravenous nivolumab, 3 mg/kg every 2 weeks, until progression. Study outcomes and limitations: Relapsed/refractory patients reportedly had the lowest baseline TCR diversity, below newly diagnosed patients, who were below healthy donors. No one has yet defined what causes the repertoire differences, which may be disease activity or prior therapy.

Only in-frame clones appear in the TCRdb table, and some are missing; sequencing was by immunoSEQ multiplex PCR. The profile shows around 25,000 clones, roughly four fifths of them singletons. The V call is TRBV5-1, the J call TRBJ2-5, with TRBD2 matching over 14 bases. The TCR originated in a human donor with classical Hodgkin lymphoma. This sample comprised peripheral blood mononuclear cells (PBMCs), obtained before the fourth cycle of nivolumab. CDR3 sequence: CASSLRGTSGRRWETQYF. Written as DNA, the CDR3 is TGCGCCAGCAGCCTAAGGGGGACTAGCGGGAGAAGGTGGGAGACCCAGTACTTC. Together with reference TRBV5-1 and TRBJ2-5, the CDR3 gives the full variable domain: KAGVTQTPRYLIKTRGQQVTLSCSPISGHRSVSWYQQTPGQGLQFLFEYFSETQRNKGNFPGRFSGRQFSNSRSEMNVSTLELGDSALYLCASSLRGTSGRRWETQYFGPGTRLLVL.